This TCR beta chain was identified during a study of T-cell memory formation after mild COVID-19. Study details: TCR clusters were largely donor specific. Study outcomes and limitations: Detection of some responders pre-infection suggested pre-existing cross-reactive memory T cells participated.

Germline values: CDR1 SGHTA, CDR2 FQGNSA. This CDR3 has 13 amino acids. The ends were cut back, 5 bases at V and 2 bases at J, with 10 bases in the middle. Barcoded TCR alpha and TCR beta cDNA libraries with UMIs came from 5'RACE using constant-segment primers. TCRdb reanalysed the 5' RACE reads using MiXCR and keeps one entry per CDR3 protein. The sample has approximately 350,000 distinct CDR3 sequences, around 28% seen once; the top ten hold roughly 13%. A remark on this clonotype: Its antigen is undetermined.

Sequenced sample: PBMCs or a T cell subset sorted from them (not recorded which). This rearrangement joins TRBV7-2 to TRBJ2-7, with D unresolved. The clonotype was recovered from an adult woman who had mild COVID-19 (a few samples of this study predate the infection). Cell type and time point are not known. The CDR3 here is CASSMYGPYEQYF. Here the CDR3 DNA reads TGTGCCAGCAGCATGTACGGCCCCTACGAGCAGTACTTC.